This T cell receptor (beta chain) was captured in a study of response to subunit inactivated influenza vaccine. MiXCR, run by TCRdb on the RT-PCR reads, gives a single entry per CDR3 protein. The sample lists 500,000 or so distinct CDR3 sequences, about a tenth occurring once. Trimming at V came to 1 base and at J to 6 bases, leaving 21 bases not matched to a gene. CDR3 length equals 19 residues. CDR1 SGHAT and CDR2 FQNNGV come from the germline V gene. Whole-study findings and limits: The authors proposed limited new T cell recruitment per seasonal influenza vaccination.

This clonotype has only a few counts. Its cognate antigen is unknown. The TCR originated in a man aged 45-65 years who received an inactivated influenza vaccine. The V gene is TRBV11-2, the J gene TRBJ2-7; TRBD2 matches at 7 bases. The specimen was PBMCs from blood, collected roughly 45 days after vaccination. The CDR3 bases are TGTGCCAGCAGCTTAGTCTTTTCCATTTGGCGGGAGAGACTAAGCGAGCAGTACTTC. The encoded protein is CASSLVFSIWRERLSEQYF.